A single sample gave rise to the 2 T cell receptor beta chains below, sequenced in a study of T cell responses to AZD1222 COVID-19 vaccine (dated by TCRdb to the early 2020s). The time point label on this specimen signifies: baseline before first vaccination. Receptor amplification or capture employed the immunoSEQ multiplex PCR assay. This is the immuneACCESS table as TCRdb keeps it, with only in-frame sequences that have V and J called. A part of the clones is gone; compared with another copy, unresolved V genes explain less than half, and the rest is unexplained. A total of under 150,000 clones appear in this sample, approximately 90% of them only once. 5% to 6.5% of the sample comes from the top ten. This specimen was peripheral blood, taken on day 0 of AZD1222 vaccination. These receptors were obtained from an adult in good health.

This chain links TRBV7-9 with TRBJ1-2; D uncertain. Per the germline V gene, CDR1 is SEHNR and CDR2 is FQNEAQ (reference sequence). The ends were cut back, 1 base at V and 7 bases at J, with 7 bases in the middle. The length of the CDR3 is 12 residues. As DNA, the CDR3 is TGTGCCAGCAGCTTAGATTGGGGTGGCTACACCTTC. Translation: CASSLDWGGYTF. The full variable domain, its missing parts supplied by reference TRBV7-9 and TRBJ1-2, is DTGVSQNPRHKITKRGQNVTFRCDPISEHNRLYWYRQTLGQGPEFLTYFQNEAQLEKSRLLSDRFSAERPKGSFSTLEIQRTEQGDSAMYLCASSLDWGGYTFGSGTRLTVV.

The DNA of the CDR3 is TGTGCCAGCAACCTAAACAGGGACAGGGGGCTCAATAATGAAAAACTGTTTTTT. Amino acids: CASNLNRDRGLNNEKLFF. V usage is TRBV28 and J usage is TRBJ1-4, with 12 bases lining up with TRBD1. Germline trimming cut 7 bases from V and 4 bases from J; bases unmatched to any gene: 13. In germline, CDR1 is MDHEN, CDR2 SYDVKM. This CDR3 is built from 18 residues.